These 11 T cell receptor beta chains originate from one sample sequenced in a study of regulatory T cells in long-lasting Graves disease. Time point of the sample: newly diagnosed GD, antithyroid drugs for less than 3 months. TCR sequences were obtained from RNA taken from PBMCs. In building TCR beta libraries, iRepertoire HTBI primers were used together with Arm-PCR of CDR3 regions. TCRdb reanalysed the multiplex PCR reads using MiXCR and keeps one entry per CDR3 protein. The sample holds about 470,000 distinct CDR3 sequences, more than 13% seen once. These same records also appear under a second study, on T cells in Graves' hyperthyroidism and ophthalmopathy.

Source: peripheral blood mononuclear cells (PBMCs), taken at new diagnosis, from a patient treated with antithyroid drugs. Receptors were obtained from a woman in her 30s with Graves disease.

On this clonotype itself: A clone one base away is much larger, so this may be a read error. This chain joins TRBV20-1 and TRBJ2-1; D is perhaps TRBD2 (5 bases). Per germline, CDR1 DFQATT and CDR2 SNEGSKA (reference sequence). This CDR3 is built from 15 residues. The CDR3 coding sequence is TGCAGTGCTGGAGATCCTAGCTTTGCCTACAATGAGCAGTTCTTC. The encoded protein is CSAGDPSFAYNEQFF.

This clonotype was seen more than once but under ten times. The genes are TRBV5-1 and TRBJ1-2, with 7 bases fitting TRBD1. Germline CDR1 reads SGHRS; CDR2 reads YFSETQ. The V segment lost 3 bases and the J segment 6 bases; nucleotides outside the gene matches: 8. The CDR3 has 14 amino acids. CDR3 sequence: CASSSTGTANGYTF. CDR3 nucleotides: TGCGCCAGCAGCTCCACCGGGACAGCAAATGGCTACACCTTC.

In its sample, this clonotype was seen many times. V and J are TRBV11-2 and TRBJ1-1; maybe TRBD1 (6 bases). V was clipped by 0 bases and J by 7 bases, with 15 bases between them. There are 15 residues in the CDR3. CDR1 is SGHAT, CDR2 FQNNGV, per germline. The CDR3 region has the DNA TGTGCCAGCAGCTTAGACGTGGGGGGGCGGTTTGAAGCTTTCTTT. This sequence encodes CASSLDVGGRFEAFF.

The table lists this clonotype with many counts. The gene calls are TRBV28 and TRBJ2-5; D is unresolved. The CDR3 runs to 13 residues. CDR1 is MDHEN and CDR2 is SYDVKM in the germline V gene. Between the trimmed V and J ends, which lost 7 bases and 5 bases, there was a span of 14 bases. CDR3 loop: CASKTAFRETQYF. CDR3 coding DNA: TGTGCCAGCAAGACTGCCTTTCGGGAGACCCAGTACTTC. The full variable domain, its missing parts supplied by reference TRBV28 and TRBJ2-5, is DVKVTQSSRYLVKRTGEKVFLECVQDMDHENMFWYRQDPGLGLRLIYFSYDVKMKEKGDIPEGYSVSREKKERFSLILESASTNQTSMYLCASKTAFRETQYFGPGTRLLVL.

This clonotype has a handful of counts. This chain's CDR3 is CASSLTLAGGNNEQFF. The CDR3 DNA is TGCGCCAGCAGCTTGACGTTAGCGGGAGGGAACAATGAGCAGTTCTTC. V usage is TRBV5-1 and J usage is TRBJ2-1, with 11 nucleotides matching TRBD2. The CDR3 totals 16 residues. Germline CDR1 and CDR2: SGHRS and YFSETQ. The J segment lost 5 bases and the V segment lost 1 base, leaving 5 bases of the junction unmatched.

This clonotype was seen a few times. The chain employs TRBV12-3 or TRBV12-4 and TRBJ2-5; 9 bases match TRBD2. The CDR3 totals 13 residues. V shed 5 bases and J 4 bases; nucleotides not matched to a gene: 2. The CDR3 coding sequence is TGTGCCAGCAGTAAACTAGCGGGAGAGACCCAGTACTTC. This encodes CASSKLAGETQYF.

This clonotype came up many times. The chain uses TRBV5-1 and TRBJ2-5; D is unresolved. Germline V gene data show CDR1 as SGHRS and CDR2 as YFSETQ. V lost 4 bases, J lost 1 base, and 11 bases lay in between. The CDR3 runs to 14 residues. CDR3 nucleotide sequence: TGCGCCAGCAGCGACCTGTCCGGCCAAGAGACCCAGTACTTC. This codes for CASSDLSGQETQYF.

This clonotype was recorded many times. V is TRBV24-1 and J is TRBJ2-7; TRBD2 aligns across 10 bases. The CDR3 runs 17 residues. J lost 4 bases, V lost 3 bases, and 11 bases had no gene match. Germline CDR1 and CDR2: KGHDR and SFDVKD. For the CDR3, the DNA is TGTGCCACCAGTGATCCTAACAAGCGGGAGGGCCGGTACGAGCAGTACTTC. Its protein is CATSDPNKREGRYEQYF.

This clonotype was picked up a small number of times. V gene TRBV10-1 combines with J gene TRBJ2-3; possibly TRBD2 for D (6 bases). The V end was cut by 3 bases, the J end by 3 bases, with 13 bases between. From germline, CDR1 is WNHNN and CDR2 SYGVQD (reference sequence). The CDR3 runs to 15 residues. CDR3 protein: CASSERRGGTDTQYF. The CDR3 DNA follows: TGCGCCAGCAGTGAAAGGAGGGGCGGTACAGATACGCAGTATTTT.

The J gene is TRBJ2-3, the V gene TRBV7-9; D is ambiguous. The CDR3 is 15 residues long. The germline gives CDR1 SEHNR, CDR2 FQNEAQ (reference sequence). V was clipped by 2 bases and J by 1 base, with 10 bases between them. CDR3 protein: CASSLQAPGTDTQYF. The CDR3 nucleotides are TGTGCCAGCAGCTTACAGGCCCCAGGCACAGATACGCAGTATTTT.

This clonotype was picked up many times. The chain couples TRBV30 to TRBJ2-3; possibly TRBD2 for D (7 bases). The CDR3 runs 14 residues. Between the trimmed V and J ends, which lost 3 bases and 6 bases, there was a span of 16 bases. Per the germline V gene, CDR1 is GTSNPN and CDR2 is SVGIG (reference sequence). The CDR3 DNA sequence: TGTGCCTGGAGGGTCGGGGGGCGCGGGGATACGCAGTATTTT. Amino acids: CAWRVGGRGDTQYF. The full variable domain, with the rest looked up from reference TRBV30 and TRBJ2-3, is SQTIHQWPATLVQPVGSPLSLECTVEGTSNPNLYWYRQAAGRGLQLLFYSVGIGQISSEVPQNLSASRPQDRQFILSSKKLLLSDSGFYLCAWRVGGRGDTQYFGPGTRLTVL.